Listed below are T cell receptor beta chains from one sample, sequenced in a study of blood T cell repertoires in COVID-19. Sequenced by immunoSEQ multiplex PCR; TCRdb stores in-frame clones only, minus some. The table includes 45,000 to 55,000 clones, around nine tenths detected once. Sequenced input: peripheral blood. These receptors were taken from a man between 45 and 60 years old with active COVID-19. CDR3s include the opening cysteine and the closing phenylalanine or tryptophan. A D gene is named only where the DNA matches it firmly. Clone size is not always given. Where it is, it says once, few, many or a class for expanded clones.

clone_size j_call v_call d_call cdr3_nt cdr3_aa
. TRBJ1-5 TRBV29-1 . TGCAGCGCGCGGCAAGGAGGCCGCAATCAGCCCCAGCATTTT CSARQGGRNQPQHF
. TRBJ2-2 TRBV27 TRBD2 TGTGCCAGCAGCGTAGCGGGGGCCACCGGGGAGCTGTTTTTT CASSVAGATGELFF
. TRBJ1-6 TRBV28 . TGTGCCAGCAGTTTATTGGTTGGGCAGAAAGATAATTCACCCCTCCACTTT CASSLLVGQKDNSPLHF
once TRBJ2-1 TRBV27 . TGTGCCAGCAGTTTATCGGGAGGACCCTCTCTCAATGAGCAGTTCTTC CASSLSGGPSLNEQFF
. TRBJ1-1 TRBV19 . TGTGCCAGTAGTACCCTCCCGACAGGCGGCGCTGAAGCTTTCTTT CASSTLPTGGAEAFF
. TRBJ1-1 TRBV19 . TGTGCCAGTAGTTATTCAGGGCCCATGAACACTGAAGCTTTCTTT CASSYSGPMNTEAFF
. TRBJ1-1 TRBV28 . TGTGCCAGCAGCCGACAGGAAAACACTGAAGCTTTCTTT CASSRQENTEAFF
. TRBJ1-6 TRBV4-1 . TGCGCCAGCAGCCACCAATACTCGGGGGGGGTTGATCGATCCTATAATTCACCCCTCCACTTT CASSHQYSGGVDRSYNSPLHF
. TRBJ2-5 TRBV5-1 TRBD2 TGCGCCAGCAGCTTCAGACTAGCAAGTGAGACCCAGTACTTC CASSFRLASETQYF
. TRBJ1-5 TRBV10-1 . TGCGCCAGGGCCGCCCTACAGGGTCGCAATCAGCCCCAGCATTTT CARAALQGRNQPQHF
. TRBJ1-4 TRBV28 TRBD1 TGTGCCAGCAGTTTATTGACAGGGCGGTCTAATGAAAAACTGTTTTTT CASSLLTGRSNEKLFF
. TRBJ2-2 TRBV24-1 . TGTGCCACCAGTGATCCATCGCGTTTTAAGGGGACCGGGGAGCTGTTTTTT CATSDPSRFKGTGELFF
. TRBJ1-2 TRBV10-3 TRBD1 TGTGCCATCAAAGAAGGGACAGGGGTATACTATGGCTACACCTTC CAIKEGTGVYYGYTF
once TRBJ1-2 TRBV20-1 . TGCAGTGCCAGCGGGGGCTACACCTTC CSASGGYTF
. TRBJ1-1 TRBV28 . TGTGCCAGCAGGATAGGGGGACGGAGAAGGAACACTGAAGCTTTCTTT CASRIGGRRRNTEAFF
. TRBJ2-3 TRBV2 TRBD2 TGTGCCAGTAAAACGGGGGGGCTCCTAACTACGCAGTATTTT CASKTGGLLTTQYF
. TRBJ1-1 TRBV19 . TGTGCCAGTAGAGCAGGGGAATCCGAAGCTTTCTTT CASRAGESEAFF
. TRBJ1-1 TRBV6-5 TRBD1 TGTGCCAGCAGTACCAGGACAGGGAGGAGCACTGAAGCTTTCTTT CASSTRTGRSTEAFF
. TRBJ1-2 TRBV4-3 . TGCGCCAGCAGCCAGGGGAGGGACGTCCTCTCCCTTGGCTACACCTTC CASSQGRDVLSLGYTF
. TRBJ2-7 TRBV9 TRBD2 TGTGCCAGCAGCTTCGCGGGAGAGGTGGGCGAGCAGTACTTC CASSFAGEVGEQYF